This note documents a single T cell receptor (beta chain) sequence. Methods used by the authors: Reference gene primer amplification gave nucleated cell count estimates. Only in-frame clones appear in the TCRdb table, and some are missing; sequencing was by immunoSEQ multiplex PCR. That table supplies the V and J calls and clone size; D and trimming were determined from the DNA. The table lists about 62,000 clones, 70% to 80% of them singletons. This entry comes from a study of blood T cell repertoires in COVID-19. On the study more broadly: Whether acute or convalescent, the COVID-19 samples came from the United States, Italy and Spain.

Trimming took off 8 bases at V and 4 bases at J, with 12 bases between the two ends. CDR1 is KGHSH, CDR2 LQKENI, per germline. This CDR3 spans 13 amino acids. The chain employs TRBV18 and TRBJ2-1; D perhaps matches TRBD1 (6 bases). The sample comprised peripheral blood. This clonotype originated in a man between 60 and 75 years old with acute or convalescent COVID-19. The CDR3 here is CASTTDRYNEQFF. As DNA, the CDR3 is TGTGCCAGCACGACCGACAGGTACAATGAGCAGTTCTTC.